This T cell receptor beta chain was recovered during a study of cytomegalovirus exposure and HLA in healthy donors. The PCR ran on 60 Vbeta and 13 Jbeta primers. Produced via immunoSEQ multiplex PCR; TCRdb's table is partial and in-frame only. The repertoire consists of about 140,000 clones, with about four fifths occurring once and the leading ten covering more than 0.9%. Trimming left V 5 bases short and J 0 bases short, with 7 bases between. This CDR3 region has 14 residues. Per the germline V gene, CDR1 is SEHNR and CDR2 is FQNEAQ (reference sequence). This clone came up once. The chain couples TRBV7-9 to TRBJ2-2, with a weak D call TRBD1 (5 bases). The sequencing sample was made of PBMCs. The receptor was isolated from a male donor in good health and CMV-seropositive. The CDR3 spells CASSQGPNTGELFF. Written as DNA, the CDR3 is TGTGCCAGCAGCCAGGGTCCGAACACCGGGGAGCTGTTTTTT. Full variable domain (missing parts from reference TRBV7-9 and TRBJ2-2): DTGVSQNPRHKITKRGQNVTFRCDPISEHNRLYWYRQTLGQGPEFLTYFQNEAQLEKSRLLSDRFSAERPKGSFSTLEIQRTEQGDSAMYLCASSQGPNTGELFFGEGSRLTVL.